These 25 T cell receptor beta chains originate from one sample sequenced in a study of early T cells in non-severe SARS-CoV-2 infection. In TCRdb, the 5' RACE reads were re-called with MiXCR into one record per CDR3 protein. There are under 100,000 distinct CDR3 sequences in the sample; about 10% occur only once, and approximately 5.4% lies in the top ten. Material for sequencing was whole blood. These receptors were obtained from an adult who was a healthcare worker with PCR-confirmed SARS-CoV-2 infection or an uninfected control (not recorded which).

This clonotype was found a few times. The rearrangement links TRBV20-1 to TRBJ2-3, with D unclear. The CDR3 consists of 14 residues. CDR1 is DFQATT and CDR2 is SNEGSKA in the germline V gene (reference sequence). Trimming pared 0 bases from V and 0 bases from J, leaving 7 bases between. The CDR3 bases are TGCAGTGCTAGAGAATTAACTAGCACAGATACGCAGTATTTT. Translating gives CSARELTSTDTQYF.

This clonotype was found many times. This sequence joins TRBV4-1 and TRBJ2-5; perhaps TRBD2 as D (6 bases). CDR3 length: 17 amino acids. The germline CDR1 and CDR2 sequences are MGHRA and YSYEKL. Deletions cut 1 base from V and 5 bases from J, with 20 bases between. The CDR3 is CASSQGAGLAMPETQYF. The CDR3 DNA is TGCGCCAGCAGCCAAGGGGCGGGGCTAGCGATGCCGGAGACCCAGTACTTC.

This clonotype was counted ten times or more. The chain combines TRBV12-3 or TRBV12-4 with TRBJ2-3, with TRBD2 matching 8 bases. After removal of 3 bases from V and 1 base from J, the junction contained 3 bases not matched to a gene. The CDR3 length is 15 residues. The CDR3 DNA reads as TGTGCCAGCAGTTTTAGCGGGGCGCGCACAGATACGCAGTATTTT. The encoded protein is CASSFSGARTDTQYF.

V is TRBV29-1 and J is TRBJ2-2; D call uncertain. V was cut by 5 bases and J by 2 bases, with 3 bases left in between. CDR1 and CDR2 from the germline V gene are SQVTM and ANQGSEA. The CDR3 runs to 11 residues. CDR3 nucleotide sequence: TGCAGCGTTTATAACACCGGGGAGCTGTTTTTT. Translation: CSVYNTGELFF.

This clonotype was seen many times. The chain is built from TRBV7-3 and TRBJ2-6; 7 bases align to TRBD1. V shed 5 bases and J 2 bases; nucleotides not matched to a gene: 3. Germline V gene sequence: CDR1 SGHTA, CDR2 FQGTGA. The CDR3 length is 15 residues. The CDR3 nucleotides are TGTGCCAGCAGCCCGACAGGGACTGGGGCCAACGTCCTGACTTTC. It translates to CASSPTGTGANVLTF.

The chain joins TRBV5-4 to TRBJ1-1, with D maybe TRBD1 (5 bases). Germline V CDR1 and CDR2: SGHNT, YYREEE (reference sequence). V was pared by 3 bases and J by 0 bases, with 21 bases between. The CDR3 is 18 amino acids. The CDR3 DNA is TGTGCCAGCAGCTCCACTTCAGGGAATAAGTTGATGAACACTGAAGCTTTCTTT. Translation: CASSSTSGNKLMNTEAFF.

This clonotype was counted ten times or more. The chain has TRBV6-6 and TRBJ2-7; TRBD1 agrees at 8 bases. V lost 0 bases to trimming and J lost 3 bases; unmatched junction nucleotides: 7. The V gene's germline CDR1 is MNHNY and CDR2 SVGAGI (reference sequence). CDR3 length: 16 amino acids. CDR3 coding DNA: TGTGCCAGCAGTTACTCGGCAGGGGGCGCCGTCTACGAGCAGTACTTC. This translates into CASSYSAGGAVYEQYF.

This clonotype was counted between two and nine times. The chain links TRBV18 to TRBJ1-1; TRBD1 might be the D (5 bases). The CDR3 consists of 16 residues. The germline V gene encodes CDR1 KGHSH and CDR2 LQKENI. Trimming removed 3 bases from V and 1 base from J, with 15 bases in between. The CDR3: CASSPATVKANTEAFF. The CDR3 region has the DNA TGTGCCAGCTCACCTGCGACAGTTAAGGCGAACACTGAAGCTTTCTTT.

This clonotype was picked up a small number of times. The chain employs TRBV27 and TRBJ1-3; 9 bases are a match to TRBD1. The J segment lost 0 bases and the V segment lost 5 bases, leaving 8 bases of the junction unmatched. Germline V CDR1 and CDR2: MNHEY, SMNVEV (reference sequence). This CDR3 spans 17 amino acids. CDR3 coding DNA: TGTGCCAGCAGTCCGGGACAGGGTCCAAGCTCTGGAAACACCATATATTTT. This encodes CASSPGQGPSSGNTIYF.

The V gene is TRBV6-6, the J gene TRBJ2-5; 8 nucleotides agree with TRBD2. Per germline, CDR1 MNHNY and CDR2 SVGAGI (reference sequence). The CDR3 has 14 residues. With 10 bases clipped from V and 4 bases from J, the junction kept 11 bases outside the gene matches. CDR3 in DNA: TGTGCCATCGGGGCGGGGCTAGCGGGAGAGACCCAGTACTTC. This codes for CAIGAGLAGETQYF.

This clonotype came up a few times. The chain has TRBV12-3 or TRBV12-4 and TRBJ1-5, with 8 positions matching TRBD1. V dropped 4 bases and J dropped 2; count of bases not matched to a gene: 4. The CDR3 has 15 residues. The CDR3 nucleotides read TGTGCCAGCAGTTCCGGACAGGGTGGCAATCAGCCCCAGCATTTT. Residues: CASSSGQGGNQPQHF.

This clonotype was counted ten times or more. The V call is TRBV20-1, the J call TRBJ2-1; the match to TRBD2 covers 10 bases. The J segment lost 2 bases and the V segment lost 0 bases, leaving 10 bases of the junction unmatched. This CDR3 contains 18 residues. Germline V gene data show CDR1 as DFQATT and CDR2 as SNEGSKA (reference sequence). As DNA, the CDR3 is TGCAGTGCTAGAGATGTCTCGGCTAGCGGGAGTACCTACAATGAGCAGTTCTTC. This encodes CSARDVSASGSTYNEQFF.

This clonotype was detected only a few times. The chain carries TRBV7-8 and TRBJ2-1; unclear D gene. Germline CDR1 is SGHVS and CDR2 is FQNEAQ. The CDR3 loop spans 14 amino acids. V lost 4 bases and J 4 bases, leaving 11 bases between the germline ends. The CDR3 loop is CASSSKNGYNEQFF. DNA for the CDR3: TGTGCCAGCAGCTCGAAAAACGGATACAATGAGCAGTTCTTC.

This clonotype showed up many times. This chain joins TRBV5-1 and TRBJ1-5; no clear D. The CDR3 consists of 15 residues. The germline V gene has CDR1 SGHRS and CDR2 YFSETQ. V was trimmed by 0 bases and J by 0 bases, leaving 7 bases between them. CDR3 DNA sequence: TGCGCCAGCAGCTTGGATGCAGATAGCAATCAGCCCCAGCATTTT. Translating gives CASSLDADSNQPQHF.

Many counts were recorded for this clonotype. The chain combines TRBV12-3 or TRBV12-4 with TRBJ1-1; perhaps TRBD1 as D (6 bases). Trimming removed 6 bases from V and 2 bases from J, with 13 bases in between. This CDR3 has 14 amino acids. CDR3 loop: CASRDQGTNTEAFF. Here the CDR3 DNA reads TGTGCCAGCAGAGACCAGGGGACCAACACTGAAGCTTTCTTT.

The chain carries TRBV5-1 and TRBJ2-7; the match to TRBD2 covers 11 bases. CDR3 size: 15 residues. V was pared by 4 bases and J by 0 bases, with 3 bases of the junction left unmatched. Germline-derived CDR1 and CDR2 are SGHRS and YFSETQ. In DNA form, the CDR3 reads TGCGCCAGCAGCCCGGGACTAGCGGACTCCTACGAGCAGTACTTC. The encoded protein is CASSPGLADSYEQYF.

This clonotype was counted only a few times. The CDR3 coding sequence is TGCGCCAGCAGCCAGGGGCCCCTTAGGGGGGCCTATAATTCACCCCTCCACTTT. It yields the protein CASSQGPLRGAYNSPLHF. V usage is TRBV4-1 and J usage is TRBJ1-6; D perhaps matches TRBD1 (6 bases). The CDR3 has 18 residues. In germline, CDR1 is MGHRA, CDR2 YSYEKL. The V end lost 3 bases, the J end lost 2 bases, and 17 bases lay between the germline ends.

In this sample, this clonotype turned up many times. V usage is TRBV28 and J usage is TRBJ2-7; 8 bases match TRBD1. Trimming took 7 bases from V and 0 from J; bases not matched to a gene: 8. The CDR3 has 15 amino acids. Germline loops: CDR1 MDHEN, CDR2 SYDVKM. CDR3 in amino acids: CASKTRDRSSYEQYF. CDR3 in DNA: TGTGCCAGCAAAACCCGGGACAGGTCCTCCTACGAGCAGTACTTC. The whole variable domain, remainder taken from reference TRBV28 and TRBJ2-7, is DVKVTQSSRYLVKRTGEKVFLECVQDMDHENMFWYRQDPGLGLRLIYFSYDVKMKEKGDIPEGYSVSREKKERFSLILESASTNQTSMYLCASKTRDRSSYEQYFGPGTRLTVT.

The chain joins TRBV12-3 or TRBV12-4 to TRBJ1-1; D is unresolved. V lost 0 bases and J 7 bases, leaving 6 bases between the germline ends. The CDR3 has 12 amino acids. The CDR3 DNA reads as TGTGCCAGCAGTTTAGCCGCCATTGAAGCTTTCTTT. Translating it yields CASSLAAIEAFF.

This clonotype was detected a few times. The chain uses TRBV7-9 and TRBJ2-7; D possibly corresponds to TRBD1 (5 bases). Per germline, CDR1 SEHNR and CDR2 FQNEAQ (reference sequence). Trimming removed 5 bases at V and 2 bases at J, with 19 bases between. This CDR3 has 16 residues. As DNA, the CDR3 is TGTGCCAGCAGCCCCCGAGGACAACCTTGGACCTACGAGCAGTACTTC. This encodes CASSPRGQPWTYEQYF.

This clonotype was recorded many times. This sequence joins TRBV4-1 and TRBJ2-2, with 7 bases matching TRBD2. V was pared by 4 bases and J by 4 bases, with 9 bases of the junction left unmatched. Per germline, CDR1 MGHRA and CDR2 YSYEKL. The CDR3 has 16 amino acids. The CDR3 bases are TGCGCCAGCAGCCGAGAAGTTGGGAGGGCCACCGGGGAGCTGTTTTTT. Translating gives CASSREVGRATGELFF.

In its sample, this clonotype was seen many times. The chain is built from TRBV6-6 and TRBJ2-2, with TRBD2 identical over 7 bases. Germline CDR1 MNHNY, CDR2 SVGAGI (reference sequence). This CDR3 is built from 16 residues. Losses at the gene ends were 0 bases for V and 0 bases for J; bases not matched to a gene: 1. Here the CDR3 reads CASSYSGGPNTGELFF. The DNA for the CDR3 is TGTGCCAGCAGTTACTCGGGAGGGCCGAACACCGGGGAGCTGTTTTTT.

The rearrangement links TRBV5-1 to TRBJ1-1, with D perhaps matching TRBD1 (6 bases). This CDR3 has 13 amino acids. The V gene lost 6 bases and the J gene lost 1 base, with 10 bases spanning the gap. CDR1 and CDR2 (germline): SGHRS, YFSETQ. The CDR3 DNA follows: TGCGCCAGCACTCAGACAGGGAACACTGAAGCTTTCTTT. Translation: CASTQTGNTEAFF.

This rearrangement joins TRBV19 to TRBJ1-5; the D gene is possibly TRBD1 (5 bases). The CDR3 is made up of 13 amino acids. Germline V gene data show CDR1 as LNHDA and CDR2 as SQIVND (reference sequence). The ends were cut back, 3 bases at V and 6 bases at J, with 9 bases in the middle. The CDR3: CASSIQGAQPQHF. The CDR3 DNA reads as TGTGCCAGTAGTATCCAGGGCGCTCAGCCCCAGCATTTT.

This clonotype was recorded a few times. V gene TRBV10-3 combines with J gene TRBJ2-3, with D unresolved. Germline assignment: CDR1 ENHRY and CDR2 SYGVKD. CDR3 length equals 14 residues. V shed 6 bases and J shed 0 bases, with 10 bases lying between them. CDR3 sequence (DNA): TGTGCCATCAGCGGGTGGGCTAGCACAGATACGCAGTATTTT. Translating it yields CAISGWASTDTQYF.